The 16 T cell receptor beta chains listed next were all sequenced from one sample in a study of blood T cell repertoires in COVID-19. Clones were read by immunoSEQ multiplex PCR, and TCRdb kept only the in-frame ones, dropping some. The sample includes about 53,000 clones, more than 80% of them seen just once. Source material: peripheral blood. The receptors derive from a man aged 80 or over with acute or convalescent COVID-19.

The chain has TRBV9 and TRBJ2-2; 11 nucleotides line up with TRBD2. This CDR3 region has 18 residues. The ends lost 4 bases at V and 4 bases at J; junction bases unmatched: 12. In germline, CDR1 is SGDLS, CDR2 YYNGEE. CDR3 sequence (DNA): TGTGCCAGCAGCCCCGGGGTAGCGGGGGGGCAGGTCACCGGGGAGCTGTTTTTT. Its translation is CASSPGVAGGQVTGELFF.

The chain links TRBV24-1 to TRBJ2-3, with a weak D call TRBD2 (6 bases). Between the trimmed V and J ends, which lost 9 bases and 0 bases, there was a span of 12 bases. This CDR3 is built from 14 residues. The germline CDR1 and CDR2 sequences are KGHDR and SFDVKD. The CDR3 reads CATSAGTSTDTQYF. The DNA of the CDR3 is TGTGCCACCTCGGCGGGGACTAGCACAGATACGCAGTATTTT.

The CDR3 DNA reads TGTGCCAGCAGTCCCGTCGTTCTATCTGGAAACACCATATATTTT. This sequence encodes CASSPVVLSGNTIYF. The V and J genes are TRBV7-2 and TRBJ1-3; no clear D gene. V shed 6 bases and J shed 1 base, with 13 bases lying between them. The germline CDR1 and CDR2 sequences are SGHTA and FQGNSA. The CDR3 is 15 amino acids. The full variable domain, completed using reference TRBV7-2 and TRBJ1-3, is GAGVSQSPSNKVTEKGKDVELRCDPISGHTALYWYRQSLGQGLEFLIYFQGNSAPDKSGLPSDRFSAERTGGSVSTLTIQRTQQEDSAVYLCASSPVVLSGNTIYFGEGSWLTVV.

This clone was seen only once. The genes are TRBV7-2 and TRBJ2-7; possibly TRBD1 for D (6 bases). Germline V gives CDR1 SGHTA, CDR2 FQGNSA. CDR3 size: 15 residues. Trimming took 0 bases from V and 4 from J, leaving 13 bases between them. In nucleotides, the CDR3 is TGTGCCAGCAGCTTAGCGGGGGCCGGAAAGTACGAGCAGTACTTC. This translates into CASSLAGAGKYEQYF.

The DNA for the CDR3 is TGCGCCAGCAGTACAGTGGGGCGGAACATTCAGTACTTC. Amino acids: CASSTVGRNIQYF. The V and J genes are TRBV10-2 and TRBJ2-4, with a weak D call TRBD1 (5 bases). Trimming removed 5 bases at V and 7 bases at J, with 12 bases between. The CDR3 has 13 amino acids. Germline-derived CDR1 and CDR2 are WSHSY and SAAADI.

The rearrangement links TRBV5-1 to TRBJ2-2, with 11 bases fitting TRBD1. J lost 0 bases, V lost 5 bases, and 6 bases had no gene match. The CDR3 sequence is 17 residues long. Per the germline V gene, CDR1 is SGHRS and CDR2 is YFSETQ. This chain's CDR3 is CASRRTGGSANTGELFF. The CDR3 DNA is TGCGCCAGCAGGAGGACAGGGGGCAGCGCGAACACCGGGGAGCTGTTTTTT.

The chain joins TRBV12-5 to TRBJ1-1; D is ambiguous. This CDR3 comprises 12 residues. Germline V gene data show CDR1 as LGHNT and CDR2 as FRNRAP. V lost 5 bases, J lost 11 bases, and 15 bases lay in between. CDR3 sequence reads: CASGDMGPRAFF. The CDR3 bases are TGTGCTAGTGGTGACATGGGTCCTCGGGCTTTCTTT. Complete variable domain (other parts from reference TRBV12-5 and TRBJ1-1): DARVTQTPRHKVTEMGQEVTMRCQPILGHNTVFWYRQTMMQGLELLAYFRNRAPLDDSGMPKDRFSAEMPDATLATLKIQPSEPRDSAVYFCASGDMGPRAFFGQGTRLTVV.

V is TRBV6-1 and J is TRBJ2-5, with a weak D call TRBD1 (6 bases). The DNA end favors TRBJ2-7, so the J call may be wrong. The CDR3 covers 13 residues. The germline gives CDR1 MNHNS, CDR2 SASEGT. CDR3 loop: CASRGGGAYEQYF. The CDR3 DNA follows: TGTGCCAGCCGTGGGGGCGGAGCCTACGAGCAGTACTTC.

This sequence joins TRBV19 and TRBJ2-1, with 9 bases matching TRBD2. CDR3 length: 18 amino acids. Germline CDR1 and CDR2: LNHDA and SQIVND (reference sequence). V lost 8 bases to trimming and J lost 9 bases; unmatched junction nucleotides: 23. This CDR3 reads CASGRLGGGGLKPAEQFF. The DNA of the CDR3 is TGTGCCAGTGGCAGACTGGGCGGGGGGGGACTTAAGCCGGCTGAGCAGTTCTTC.

This clone was seen only once. V usage is TRBV6-5 and J usage is TRBJ2-7, with D perhaps TRBD1 (5 bases). The V end was cut by 8 bases, the J end by 3 bases, with 20 bases between. This CDR3 contains 15 residues. Germline V CDR1 and CDR2: MNHEY, SVGAGI. Written as DNA, the CDR3 is TGTGCCAGCGTCAGTAGGCAGGGTCTCAACTACGAGCAGTACTTC. Encoded protein: CASVSRQGLNYEQYF.

This sequence joins TRBV5-1 and TRBJ2-7; 12 bases agree with TRBD1. From germline, CDR1 is SGHRS and CDR2 YFSETQ. The CDR3 spans 14 residues. V gave up 4 bases and J gave up 6 bases; unmatched junction bases: 5. Written as DNA, the CDR3 is TGCGCCAGCAGCCCCGGGACAGGGGGCACCGAGCAGTACTTC. Protein product: CASSPGTGGTEQYF.

The chain has TRBV6-2 or TRBV6-3 and TRBJ2-7, with D tentatively TRBD1 (6 bases). Trimming stripped 6 bases from V and 3 bases from J, with 15 bases between. The germline V gene has CDR1 MNHEY and CDR2 SVGEGT. The CDR3 totals 14 residues. The CDR3 nucleotides are TGTGCCAGCAGCCGGGACATAAGAGGCTACGAGCAGTACTTC. It yields the protein CASSRDIRGYEQYF.

The rearrangement links TRBV18 to TRBJ1-5; D call uncertain. Looked up from germline, CDR1 is KGHSH and CDR2 is LQKENI. The V gene lost 0 bases and the J gene lost 12 bases, with 12 bases spanning the gap. The CDR3 has 13 amino acids. CDR3 region: CASSPPDQSYQHF. The CDR3 DNA is TGTGCCAGCTCACCACCAGATCAAAGCTACCAGCATTTT.

The chain recombines TRBV7-3 with TRBJ2-3; 10 bases fit TRBD1. The germline CDR1 and CDR2 sequences are SGHTA and FQGTGA. The CDR3 sequence is 16 residues long. Losses at the gene ends were 4 bases for V and 2 bases for J; bases not matched to a gene: 6. CDR3 DNA: TGTGCCAGCAGCTCCGCCGGGACAGGGGCCACAGATACGCAGTATTTT. Protein sequence: CASSSAGTGATDTQYF.

The rearrangement joins TRBV7-6 to TRBJ2-1; 8 bases fit TRBD2. The junction had 9 bases not matched to a gene; V was cut back by 6 bases and J by 2 bases. The CDR3 spans 16 residues. The germline V gene has CDR1 SGHVS and CDR2 FNYEAQ. The CDR3 loop reads CASSLNPGLAYNEQFF. CDR3 in DNA: TGTGCCAGCAGTTTAAACCCGGGACTAGCCTACAATGAGCAGTTCTTC.

This chain connects TRBV27 to TRBJ2-7; 7 nucleotides line up with TRBD1. V gave up 8 bases and J gave up 1 base; unmatched junction bases: 2. Per the germline V gene, CDR1 is MNHEY and CDR2 is SMNVEV (reference sequence). The length of the CDR3 is 12 residues. This chain's CDR3 is CASQTGSYEQYF. CDR3 sequence (DNA): TGTGCCAGCCAGACAGGGTCCTACGAGCAGTACTTC.